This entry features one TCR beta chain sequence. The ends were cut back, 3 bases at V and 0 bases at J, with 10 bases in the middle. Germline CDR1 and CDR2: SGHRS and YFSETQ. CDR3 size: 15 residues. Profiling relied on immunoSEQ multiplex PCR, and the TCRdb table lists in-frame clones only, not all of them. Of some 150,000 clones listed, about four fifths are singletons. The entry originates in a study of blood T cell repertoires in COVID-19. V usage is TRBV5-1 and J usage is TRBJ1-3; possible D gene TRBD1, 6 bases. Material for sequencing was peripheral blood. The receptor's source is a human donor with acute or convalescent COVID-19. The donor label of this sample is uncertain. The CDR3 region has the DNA TGCGCCAGCAGCTGGGGGCAGGGCTCTGGAAACACCATATATTTT. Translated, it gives CASSWGQGSGNTIYF. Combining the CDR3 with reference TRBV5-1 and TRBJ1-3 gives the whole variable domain KAGVTQTPRYLIKTRGQQVTLSCSPISGHRSVSWYQQTPGQGLQFLFEYFSETQRNKGNFPGRFSGRQFSNSRSEMNVSTLELGDSALYLCASSWGQGSGNTIYFGEGSWLTVV.